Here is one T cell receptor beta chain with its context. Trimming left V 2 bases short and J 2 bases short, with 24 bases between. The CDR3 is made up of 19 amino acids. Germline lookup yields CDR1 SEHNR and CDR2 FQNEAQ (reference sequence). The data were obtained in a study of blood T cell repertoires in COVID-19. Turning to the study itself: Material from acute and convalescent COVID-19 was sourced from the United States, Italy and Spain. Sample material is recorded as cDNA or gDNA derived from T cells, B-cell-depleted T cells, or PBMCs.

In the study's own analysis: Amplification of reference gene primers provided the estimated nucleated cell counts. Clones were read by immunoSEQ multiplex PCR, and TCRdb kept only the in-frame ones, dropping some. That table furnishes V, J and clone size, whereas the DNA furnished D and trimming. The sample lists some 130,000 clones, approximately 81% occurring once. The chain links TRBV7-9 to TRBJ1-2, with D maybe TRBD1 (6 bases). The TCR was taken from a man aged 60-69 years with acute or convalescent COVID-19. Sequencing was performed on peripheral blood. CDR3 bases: TGTGCCAGCAGCTTATATGGGGGCTTGACCCCAGGGTGGAACTATGGCTACACCTTC. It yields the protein CASSLYGGLTPGWNYGYTF.